The sequence of this T cell receptor beta chain was determined in a study of blood T cell repertoires in COVID-19. The wider study: T cells, B-cell-depleted T cells, or PBMCs supplied cDNA or gDNA.

Clones were read by immunoSEQ multiplex PCR, and TCRdb kept only the in-frame ones, dropping some. The sample contains roughly 230,000 clones, approximately 92% of which appear only once. The V segment lost 0 bases and the J segment 2 bases; nucleotides outside the gene matches: 6. The CDR3 is 16 residues long. Germline V gene data show CDR1 as ENHRY and CDR2 as SYGVKD. The count of this clone is one. Source material: peripheral blood. The clonotype originates from a woman between 40 and 50 years old who had recovered from COVID-19. This chain links TRBV10-3 with TRBJ2-5, with 7 bases aligning to TRBD2. The DNA for the CDR3 is TGTGCCATCAGTGAGTCTGCTAGCGGAGCACAAGAGACCCAGTACTTC. Protein: CAISESASGAQETQYF.